This T cell receptor beta chain was captured by sequencing in a study of T-cell reconstitution after alpha-beta-depleted transplantation in children. V lost 3 bases and J lost 5, with 8 bases in between. The CDR3 is 12 residues long. Using unique molecular identifiers, the investigators prepared the TCRbeta library. Using its own MiXCR run on the PCR reads, TCRdb lists one record per CDR3 protein. Among 150,000 to 200,000 distinct CDR3 sequences listed, about 15% were seen once. This clonotype originated in a human donor who donated a stem cell graft to a child with acute lymphoblastic leukemia. This specimen consisted of PBMCs from the stem cell graft donor, obtained from the stem cell graft. V usage is TRBV7-1 and J usage is TRBJ2-7; D gene unclear. TRBV7-1 is flagged as an ORF with uncertain function. The CDR3 nucleotides are TGTGCCAGCAGCTCCAGGCTGCACGAGCAGTACTTC. This codes for CASSSRLHEQYF.